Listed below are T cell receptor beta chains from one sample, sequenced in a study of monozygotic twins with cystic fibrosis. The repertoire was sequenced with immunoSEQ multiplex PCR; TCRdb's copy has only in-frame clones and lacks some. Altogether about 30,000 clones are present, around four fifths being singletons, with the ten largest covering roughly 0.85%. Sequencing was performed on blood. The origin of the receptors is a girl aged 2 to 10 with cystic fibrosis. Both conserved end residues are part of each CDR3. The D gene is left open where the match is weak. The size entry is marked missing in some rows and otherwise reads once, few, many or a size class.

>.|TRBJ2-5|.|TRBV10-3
TGTGCCATTGGAGTGACACTCCAAGAGACCCAGTACTTC
CAIGVTLQETQYF
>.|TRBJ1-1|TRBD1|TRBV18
TGTGCCAGCTCACCGCGAACGGGACAGGGCAGTTTCTTT
CASSPRTGQGSFF
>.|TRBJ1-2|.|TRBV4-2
TGTGCCAGCAGCCAAGAGCAGAAAGGCTATGGCTACACCTTC
CASSQEQKGYGYTF
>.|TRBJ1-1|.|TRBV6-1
TGTGCCAGCAGTGAAGAAGGGGGACACTGGAACACTGAAGCTTTCTTT
CASSEEGGHWNTEAFF
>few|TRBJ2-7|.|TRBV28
TGTGCCAGCAGTTCCGGGAGTATTACCTACGAGCAGTACTTC
CASSSGSITYEQYF
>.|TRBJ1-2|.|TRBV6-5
TGTGCCAGCAGCCCTTCGGGGGCTAACTATGGCTACACCTTC
CASSPSGANYGYTF
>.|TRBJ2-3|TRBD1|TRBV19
TGTGCCAGTGGACAGGGTTCAGATACGCAGTATTTT
CASGQGSDTQYF
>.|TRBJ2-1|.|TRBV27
TGTGCCAGCAGTTTATCGTGGGCCGGACCCAACTACAATGAGCAGTTCTTC
CASSLSWAGPNYNEQFF
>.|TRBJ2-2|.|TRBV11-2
TGTGCCAGCAGCCTAGGACAGCCTATCGCGAACACCGGGGAGCTGTTTTTT
CASSLGQPIANTGELFF
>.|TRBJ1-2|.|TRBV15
TGTGCCACCAGCAGACTCCCTTCATCGGGGCTCGGTGGCTACACCTTC
CATSRLPSSGLGGYTF
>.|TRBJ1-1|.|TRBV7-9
TGTGCCGGGACATCACAGAACACTGAAGCTTTCTTT
CAGTSQNTEAFF
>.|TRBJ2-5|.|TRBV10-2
TGCGCCAGCAGTGATCCACAGGGACCCCAAGAGACCCAGTACTTC
CASSDPQGPQETQYF
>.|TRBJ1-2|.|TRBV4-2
TGTGCCAGCAGCCAAGCCCCACGGGACGGAACCTATGGCTACACCTTC
CASSQAPRDGTYGYTF
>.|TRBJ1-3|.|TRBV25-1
TGTGCCAGCAGTGAATACAGACTATCTGGAAACACCATATATTTT
CASSEYRLSGNTIYF
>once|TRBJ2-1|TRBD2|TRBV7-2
TGTGCCAGCAGCCCAACCGGGACTAGCACGGTAAATGAGCAGTTCTTC
CASSPTGTSTVNEQFF
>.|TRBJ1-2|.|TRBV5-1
TGCGCCAGCAGCTTCTCGATTGGGGATGGCTACACCTTC
CASSFSIGDGYTF
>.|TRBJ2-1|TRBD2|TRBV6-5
TGTGCCAGCAACGTGGGACTAGCGGTCTACAATGAGCAGTTCTTC
CASNVGLAVYNEQFF
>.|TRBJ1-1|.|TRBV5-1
TGCGCCAGCGGGGGGGCGGTGGACACTGAAGCTTTCTTT
CASGGAVDTEAFF
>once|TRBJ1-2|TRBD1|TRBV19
TGTGCCAGTTTGGACCGACAGGGGGAACAAGGCTACACCTTC
CASLDRQGEQGYTF
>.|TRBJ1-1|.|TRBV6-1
TGTGCCAGCAGTGCGAACCCGGGACCCGGCACTGAAGCTTTCTTT
CASSANPGPGTEAFF
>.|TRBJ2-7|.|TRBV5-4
TGTGCCAGCAGCGTTTACCGGACTACCTCCTACGAGCAGTACTTC
CASSVYRTTSYEQYF
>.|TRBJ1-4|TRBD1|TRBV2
TGTGCCAGCAGTGGGGAACAGGGGGCGAGGGCTAATGAAAAACTGTTTTTT
CASSGEQGARANEKLFF
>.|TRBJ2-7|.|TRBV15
TGTGCCACCAGCAGAGATCTATCCGGGATCCTCTACGAGCAGTACTTC
CATSRDLSGILYEQYF
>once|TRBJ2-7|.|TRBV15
TGTGCCACCAGCAGAGGGCCGATGGGGGACGAGCAGTACTTC
CATSRGPMGDEQYF
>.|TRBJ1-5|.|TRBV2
TGTGCCAGCAGACCCAGGGACCATAGCAATCAGCCCCAGCATTTT
CASRPRDHSNQPQHF
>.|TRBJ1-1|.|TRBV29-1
TGCAGCGTTGAATGGGGCAGGAACACTGAAGCTTTCTTT
CSVEWGRNTEAFF
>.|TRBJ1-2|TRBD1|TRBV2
TGTGCCAGCAGTGACCCCGGGACAGGGAACTATGGCTACACCTTC
CASSDPGTGNYGYTF
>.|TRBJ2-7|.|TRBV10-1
TGCGCCAGCAGTGAGTCTATCACAGGGTTCGGGTACGAGCAGTACTTC
CASSESITGFGYEQYF
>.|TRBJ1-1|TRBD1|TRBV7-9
TGTGCCAGCAGCTTAAAGCGGGACAGTAATGAAGCTTTCTTT
CASSLKRDSNEAFF
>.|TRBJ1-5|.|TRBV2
TGTGCCAGCACCGAATGGGGGGGTGGCAATCAGCCCCAGCATTTT
CASTEWGGGNQPQHF
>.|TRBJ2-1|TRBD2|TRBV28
TGTGCCAGCAGTCCTGGACTAGCGGGAGTGGGAAATGAGCAGTTCTTC
CASSPGLAGVGNEQFF
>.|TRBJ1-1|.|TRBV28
TGTGCGGTACAGGGTCCAAACACTGAAGCTTTCTTT
CAVQGPNTEAFF
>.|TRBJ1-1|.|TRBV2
TGTGCCAGCCGGGGGCTACCGGAAGCTTTCTTT
CASRGLPEAFF
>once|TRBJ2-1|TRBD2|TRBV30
TGTGCCTGGACTCGACTAGCGGCGAACAATGAGCAGTTCTTC
CAWTRLAANNEQFF
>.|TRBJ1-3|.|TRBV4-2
TGTGCCAGCAGCCAAGATTCAACGGTCTCTGGAAACACCATATATTTT
CASSQDSTVSGNTIYF
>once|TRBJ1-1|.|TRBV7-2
TGTGCCAGCAGCTTAGGGGTAGTGACTGAAGCTTTCTTT
CASSLGVVTEAFF
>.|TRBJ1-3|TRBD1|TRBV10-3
TGTGCCATCAGTCAGGACAGGGTCCCTGGAAACACCATATATTTT
CAISQDRVPGNTIYF
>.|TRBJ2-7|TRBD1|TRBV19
TGTGCCAGTGGGGACAGGAGAGGGGAGCAGTACTTC
CASGDRRGEQYF
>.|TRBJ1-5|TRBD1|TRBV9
TGTGCCAGCAGCGTAGGCGGGGACAGTCGCAATCAGCCCCAGCATTTT
CASSVGGDSRNQPQHF
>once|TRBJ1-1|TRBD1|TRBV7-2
TGTGCCAGCAGCCATACAGGGGGCACTGAAGCTTTCTTT
CASSHTGGTEAFF
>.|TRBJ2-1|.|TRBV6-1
TGTGCCACCGTATTTTCCCGTTGGCAGGGGGGTGAGCAGTTCTTC
CATVFSRWQGGEQFF
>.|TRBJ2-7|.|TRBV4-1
TGCGCCAGCAGCCCGTTCGTCACAGGGTTCCACGAGCAGTACTTC
CASSPFVTGFHEQYF
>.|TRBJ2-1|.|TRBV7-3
TGTGCCAGCAGCCCCCAGAAAGGACACCCTGAGCAGTTCTTC
CASSPQKGHPEQFF
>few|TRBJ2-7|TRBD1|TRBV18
TGTGCCAGCTCACTAACGGGACAGAGGACCCCCTACGAGCAGTACTTC
CASSLTGQRTPYEQYF
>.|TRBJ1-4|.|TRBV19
TGTGCCAGTAGTATGGGCACACCGAGGGATGAAAAACTGTTTTTT
CASSMGTPRDEKLFF
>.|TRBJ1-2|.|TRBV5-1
TGCGCCAGCAGCTTCGACAGTCTAGCTAACTATGGCTACACCTTC
CASSFDSLANYGYTF
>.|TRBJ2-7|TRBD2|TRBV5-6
TGTGCCAGCAGCTTATGGGAAGCGGGGGGCTACGAGCAGTACTTC
CASSLWEAGGYEQYF
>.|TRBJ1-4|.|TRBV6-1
TGTGCCAGCAGTGAAGGGACCACAACTAATGAAAAACTGTTTTTT
CASSEGTTTNEKLFF
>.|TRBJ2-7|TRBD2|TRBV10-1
TGCGCCAGCAGTGACCTCCAGGCTGGGACTAGCGAAAAAAAAACCTCCTACGAGCAGTACTTC
CASSDLQAGTSEKKTSYEQYF
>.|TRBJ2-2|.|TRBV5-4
TGTGCCAGCAGCCCGGGACTCCACACCGGGGAGCTGTTTTTT
CASSPGLHTGELFF
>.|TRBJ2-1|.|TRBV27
TGTGCCAGCAGTTTACGCTGGGGAGAGCAGTTCTTC
CASSLRWGEQFF